The clone carrying this T cell receptor beta chain has a single count. Antigen unknown. These data belong to a study of shared clonotypes between healthy human individuals. At the level of the study: CD4 naive cells filled three plates per donor, CD4 memory three, CD8 naive two and CD8 memory one. Broader study findings: Approximately 5.3% was the fraction of naive CD4 clonotypes found shared across four donors. A small donor pool kept down the genetic and exposure-history diversity that was represented. The study generally estimated greater richness for naive than memory subsets.

TCRdb keeps only in-frame clones here, not all; method: immunoSEQ multiplex PCR. This table holds 1,400,000 or so clones, around 98.5% found once. Sequenced sample: naive CD4+ T cells sorted from blood. The subset denotes: CD45RA+ positively selected. The origin of this receptor is a young man in good health.

The CDR3 region is CASSFRPGVTGELFF. The CDR3 nucleotides read TGTGCCAGCAGCTTCCGGCCAGGGGTAACCGGGGAGCTGTTTTTT. V is TRBV5-6 and J is TRBJ2-2; D possibly corresponds to TRBD1 (6 bases). This CDR3 is 15 amino acids long. Germline V gives CDR1 SGHDT, CDR2 YYEEEE. The V and J ends lost 2 bases and 5 bases respectively, with 13 bases between them.